A single TCR beta chain is shown here with its context. The antigen is undetermined. Researchers ran the PCR with 60 Vbeta and 13 Jbeta primers. The repertoire was sequenced with immunoSEQ multiplex PCR; TCRdb's copy has only in-frame clones and lacks some. Of under 200,000 clones detected, 75% to 85% appear once; the ten largest clones hold roughly 6.5%. This record comes from a study of cytomegalovirus exposure and HLA in healthy donors. While unrecorded immune exposures were likely, the donors were nominally healthy when sampled. Study-wide results and caveats: Presence/absence analysis assumed near-uniform sequencing depth across donors. The investigators catalogued 164 TCR beta chains as cytomegalovirus-associated. Among donors in an Asian-associated ancestry cluster, a later analysis reportedly found fewer N-insertions than the approximately 700-donor mean.

V dropped 5 bases and J dropped 1 base, with 5 bases sitting between them. The germline V gene encodes CDR1 SGHAT and CDR2 FQNNGV. The CDR3 sequence is 12 residues long. The J gene is TRBJ1-1, the V gene TRBV11-2; D unresolved. This clonotype was sampled from a man in his fifties in good health and CMV-seropositive. The sequencing input was PBMCs. CDR3 coding DNA: TGTGCCAGCAGCGTCCGGAACACTGAAGCTTTCTTT. Amino acids: CASSVRNTEAFF.